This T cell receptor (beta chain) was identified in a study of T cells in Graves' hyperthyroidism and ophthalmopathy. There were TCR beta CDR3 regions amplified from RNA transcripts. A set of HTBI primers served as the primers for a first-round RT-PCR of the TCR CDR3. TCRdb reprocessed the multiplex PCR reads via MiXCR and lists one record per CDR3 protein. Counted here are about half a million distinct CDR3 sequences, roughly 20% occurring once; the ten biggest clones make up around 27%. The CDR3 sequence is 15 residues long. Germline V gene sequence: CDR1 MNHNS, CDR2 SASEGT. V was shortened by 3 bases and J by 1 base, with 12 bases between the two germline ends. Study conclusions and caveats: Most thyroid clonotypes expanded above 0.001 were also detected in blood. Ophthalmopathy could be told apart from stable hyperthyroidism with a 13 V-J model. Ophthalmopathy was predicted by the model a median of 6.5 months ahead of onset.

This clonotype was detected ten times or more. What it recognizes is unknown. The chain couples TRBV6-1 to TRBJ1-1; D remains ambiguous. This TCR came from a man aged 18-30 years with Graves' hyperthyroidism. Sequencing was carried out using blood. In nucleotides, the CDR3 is TGTGCCAGCAGTGAGGATCTAGGGAGGAACACTGAAGCTTTCTTT. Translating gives CASSEDLGRNTEAFF.